The 9 T cell receptor beta chains in this list originate from one sample, sequenced in a study of Graves' ophthalmopathy and Graves' hyperthyroidism. Investigators amplified TCR beta CDR3 regions from RNA transcripts. HTBI-primed RT-PCR formed the first round, and a multiplex PCR formed the second. TCRdb called the multiplex PCR reads again in MiXCR, with one record for every CDR3 protein. The sample yields roughly 500,000 distinct CDR3 sequences, about an eighth seen once. Sequenced material: blood. The source of these receptors is a woman younger than 45 with Graves' ophthalmopathy.

This clonotype was seen only a few times. The CDR3 does not end in the conserved phenylalanine or tryptophan, so this is likely a read error. V gene TRBV3-1 combines with J gene TRBJ1-5; no clear D gene. The CDR3 loop spans 16 amino acids. CDR1 is LGHDT and CDR2 is YNNKEL in the germline V gene (reference sequence). V lost 0 bases and J 0 bases, leaving 9 bases between the germline ends. This chain's CDR3 is CASSQDYLHSNQPQHS. Here the CDR3 DNA reads TGTGCCAGCAGCCAAGATTACTTACATAGCAATCAGCCCCAGCATTCT.

This clonotype was seen a few times. The chain uses TRBV6-2 or TRBV6-3 and TRBJ2-5; 8 bases fit TRBD2. This CDR3 is built from 17 residues. Germline CDR1 is MNHEY and CDR2 is SVGEGT. V shed 6 bases and J 5 bases; nucleotides not matched to a gene: 17. The CDR3 protein is CASRPPEGSGSSETQYF. CDR3 DNA sequence: TGTGCCAGCAGGCCCCCCGAAGGGAGCGGGAGTAGTGAGACCCAGTACTTC.

There are many counts of this clonotype. CDR3 nucleotides: TGCAGTGCTAGCCCTGGACAGCTTTCCTATGGCTACACCTTC. Translating it yields CSASPGQLSYGYTF. The J gene is TRBJ1-2, the V gene TRBV20-1; possibly TRBD1 for D (6 bases). This CDR3 comprises 14 residues. Trimming removed 3 bases from V and 4 bases from J, with 15 bases in between. From germline, CDR1 is DFQATT and CDR2 SNEGSKA (reference sequence).

This clonotype was seen at least ten times. The rearrangement joins TRBV12-3 or TRBV12-4 to TRBJ1-1; D unresolved. Trimming took off 0 bases at V and 0 bases at J, with 14 bases between the two ends. CDR3 length: 17 amino acids. CDR3 residues: CASSLAMLTVMNTEAFF. The CDR3, as DNA: TGTGCCAGCAGTTTAGCGATGTTGACGGTCATGAACACTGAAGCTTTCTTT.

This clonotype was detected many times. This sequence joins TRBV6-1 and TRBJ1-1, with 9 bases identical to TRBD1. Germline V gene sequence: CDR1 MNHNS, CDR2 SASEGT. V dropped 8 bases and J dropped 3; count of bases not matched to a gene: 4. The CDR3 spans 13 residues. The DNA of the CDR3 is TGTGCCAGCCAAGGGACAGGGCACACTGAAGCTTTCTTT. It is translated as CASQGTGHTEAFF.

V gene TRBV5-1 combines with J gene TRBJ2-2; 9 bases align to TRBD2. Losses at the gene ends were 4 bases for V and 1 base for J; bases not matched to a gene: 5. This CDR3 comprises 16 residues. The germline V gene encodes CDR1 SGHRS and CDR2 YFSETQ. CDR3 loop: CASSPGTSRNTGELFF. The CDR3 bases are TGCGCCAGCAGCCCCGGGACTAGCCGGAACACCGGGGAGCTGTTTTTT. The entire variable domain, with the rest obtained from reference TRBV5-1 and TRBJ2-2, is as follows: KAGVTQTPRYLIKTRGQQVTLSCSPISGHRSVSWYQQTPGQGLQFLFEYFSETQRNKGNFPGRFSGRQFSNSRSEMNVSTLELGDSALYLCASSPGTSRNTGELFFGEGSRLTVL.

Comments on this clonotype: This may stem from a read error, because a much larger clone lies one nucleotide away. Since no conserved phenylalanine or tryptophan closes the CDR3, a read error is the likely cause. The chain links TRBV30 to TRBJ2-6; D unresolved. Between the trimmed V and J ends, which lost 1 base and 3 bases, there was a span of 1 base. The CDR3 sequence is 12 residues long. The germline V gene encodes CDR1 GTSNPN and CDR2 SVGIG (reference sequence). CDR3 loop: CAWSDGANVLTV. CDR3 coding DNA: TGTGCCTGGAGTGATGGGGCCAACGTCCTGACTGTC.

This clonotype was observed many times. The chain carries TRBV12-3 or TRBV12-4 and TRBJ2-2; 7 bases are shared with TRBD1. V shed 7 bases and J 10 bases; nucleotides not matched to a gene: 6. The CDR3 length is 12 residues. The CDR3, as DNA: TGTGCCAGCACTCTAGGGGGCGAGGAGCTGTTTTTT. Amino acid sequence: CASTLGGEELFF.

About this clonotype: One base away lies a much larger clone, so this may be a sequencing read error. The chain joins TRBV6-4 to TRBJ2-5; the D is unclear. Per germline, CDR1 MRHNA and CDR2 SNTAGT. V shed 5 bases and J shed 5 bases, with 21 bases lying between them. The CDR3 covers 16 residues. CDR3 amino acids: CASSYPRYWVGETQYF. The CDR3 DNA reads TGTGCCAGCAGTTATCCACGGTACTGGGTTGGGGAGACCCAGTACTTC.